The 28 T cell receptor beta chains in this list originate from one sample, sequenced in a study of blood T cell repertoires in COVID-19. The method was immunoSEQ multiplex PCR; TCRdb's version includes in-frame clones alone and lacks a portion of them. The sample shows around 270,000 clones, roughly 86% of them seen only once. The sample consisted of peripheral blood. These receptors originate from a woman between 50 and 59 years old with acute or convalescent COVID-19.

The V call is TRBV4-3, the J call TRBJ2-3; 8 nucleotides line up with TRBD1. This CDR3 region has 15 residues. Trimming at V came to 5 bases and at J to 3 bases, leaving 7 bases not matched to a gene. Germline V CDR1 and CDR2: LGHNA, YSLEER. The CDR3 DNA reads TGCGCCAGCAGCGTTCGGGACAGGACTACAGATACGCAGTATTTT. It specifies CASSVRDRTTDTQYF.

This chain links TRBV24-1 with TRBJ2-7; 7 bases map to TRBD1. The CDR3 covers 16 residues. Germline V gives CDR1 KGHDR, CDR2 SFDVKD. Losses at the gene ends were 3 bases for V and 0 bases for J; bases not matched to a gene: 7. The CDR3 DNA is TGTGCCACCAGTGATCCCGACAGGGCGGGCTCCTACGAGCAGTACTTC. Amino acid sequence: CATSDPDRAGSYEQYF.

This clone has only one observation. CDR3 nucleotides: TGTGCCAGCAGTGAATTGACAGGAGACACTAACTATGGCTACACCTTC. Amino acid sequence: CASSELTGDTNYGYTF. The rearrangement joins TRBV6-1 to TRBJ1-2; possible D gene TRBD1, 6 bases. CDR3 length: 16 residues. Trimming took off 2 bases at V and 0 bases at J, with 13 bases between the two ends. CDR1 is MNHNS and CDR2 is SASEGT in the germline V gene.

V and J are TRBV18 and TRBJ1-3, with 7 bases that match TRBD1. This CDR3 spans 15 amino acids. Looked up from germline, CDR1 is KGHSH and CDR2 is LQKENI. V dropped 5 bases and J dropped 0; count of bases not matched to a gene: 4. The CDR3 DNA sequence: TGTGCCAGCTCAACCCGACAGGGCTCTGGAAACACCATATATTTT. Translating gives CASSTRQGSGNTIYF.

V gene TRBV4-1 combines with J gene TRBJ2-7; 10 positions match TRBD2. Germline assignment: CDR1 MGHRA and CDR2 YSYEKL. Trimming cost V 6 bases and J 3 bases; bases outside gene matches: 8. CDR3 length: 15 residues. CDR3 amino acids: CASSPTGTSDYEQYF. The CDR3 bases are TGCGCCAGCAGTCCTACCGGGACTAGCGACTACGAGCAGTACTTC.

This clone was counted a single time. The chain recombines TRBV7-9 with TRBJ2-7; perhaps TRBD1 as D (6 bases). The CDR3 has 15 amino acids. The germline V gene has CDR1 SEHNR and CDR2 FQNEAQ (reference sequence). V lost 0 bases and J 1 base, leaving 10 bases between the germline ends. Here the CDR3 reads CASSLAQGWSYEQYF. The CDR3 nucleotides read TGTGCCAGCAGCTTAGCTCAGGGGTGGTCCTACGAGCAGTACTTC.

This clone was found a few times. The gene calls are TRBV7-2 and TRBJ1-5, with D possibly being TRBD1 (6 bases). This CDR3 contains 15 residues. Germline V gives CDR1 SGHTA, CDR2 FQGNSA. Trimming shortened V by 5 bases and J by 3 bases, and 14 bases separated the two germline ends. The CDR3 protein is CASSTTGLDNQPQHF. CDR3 coding DNA: TGTGCCAGCAGCACCACAGGGCTAGACAATCAGCCCCAGCATTTT.

V gene TRBV5-8 combines with J gene TRBJ1-4; tentative D call: TRBD1 (5 bases). Trimming removed 1 base from V and 6 bases from J, with 10 bases in between. Germline CDR1 and CDR2: SGHTS and YDEGEE. The CDR3 extends over 14 amino acids. CDR3 protein: CASSLYGGDEKLFF. The CDR3 nucleotides are TGTGCCAGCAGCTTGTATGGGGGGGATGAAAAACTGTTTTTT. The entire variable domain, with the rest obtained from reference TRBV5-8 and TRBJ1-4, is as follows: EAGVTQSPTHLIKTRGQQATLRCSPISGHTSVYWYQQALGLGLQFLLWYDEGEERNRGNFPPRFSGRQFPNYSSELNVNALELEDSALYLCASSLYGGDEKLFFGSGTQLSVL.

The chain uses TRBV11-2 and TRBJ2-2, with a possible D match to TRBD1 (5 bases). V was trimmed by 8 bases and J by 5 bases, leaving 6 bases between them. In germline, CDR1 is SGHAT, CDR2 FQNNGV. The CDR3 contains 11 residues. CDR3 amino acids: CASGATGELFF. CDR3 in DNA: TGTGCCAGCGGGGCTACCGGGGAGCTGTTTTTT.

The V call is TRBV6-1, the J call TRBJ2-7; tentatively, D is TRBD1 (5 bases). The V gene lost 2 bases and the J gene lost 6 bases, with 17 bases spanning the gap. This CDR3 region has 15 residues. Germline V lookup: CDR1 MNHNS, CDR2 SASEGT. The CDR3 reads CASSEMGQALGEQYF. The CDR3 DNA follows: TGTGCCAGCAGTGAAATGGGGCAGGCGTTGGGCGAGCAGTACTTC.

The V gene is TRBV6-1, the J gene TRBJ2-7, with D possibly being TRBD2 (6 bases). Germline lookup yields CDR1 MNHNS and CDR2 SASEGT. V was trimmed by 1 base and J by 12 bases, leaving 22 bases between them. The CDR3 is made up of 15 amino acids. In DNA, the CDR3 is TGTGCCAGCAGTGAAGACGGGACTCGAGGGGTTAGAATGTACTTC. Amino acid sequence: CASSEDGTRGVRMYF.

As concerns this clone: One end of the junction does not line up with germline, which may come from a read error. The chain is built from TRBV28 and TRBJ2-1, with D possibly matching TRBD2 (6 bases). The germline V gene has CDR1 MDHEN and CDR2 SYDVKM. The CDR3 contains 12 residues. The CDR3 region has the DNA TGTGCCAGCAGTTTATCTCTGAGCGGGTGGATCTTC. Translating it yields CASSLSLSGWIF. Complete variable domain (other parts from reference TRBV28 and TRBJ2-1): DVKVTQSSRYLVKRTGEKVFLECVQDMDHENMFWYRQDPGLGLRLIYFSYDVKMKEKGDIPEGYSVSREKKERFSLILESASTNQTSMYLCASSLSLSGWIFGPGTRLTVL.

The V call is TRBV27, the J call TRBJ1-2; 10 nucleotides match TRBD1. Per the germline V gene, CDR1 is MNHEY and CDR2 is SMNVEV (reference sequence). J lost 5 bases, V lost 3 bases, and 3 bases had no gene match. The CDR3 contains 14 residues. The CDR3 DNA is TGTGCCAGCAGTTTCCGGGACAGGGGATATGGCTACACCTTC. Translating gives CASSFRDRGYGYTF.

The chain joins TRBV14 to TRBJ2-4, with TRBD1 identical over 7 bases. Germline assignment: CDR1 SGHDN and CDR2 FVKESK. The trim removed 1 base at V and 6 bases at J, leaving 9 bases unmatched. The CDR3 is 16 residues long. CDR3 coding DNA: TGTGCCAGCAGCCAAGGAGGGACAGTGGTTGGAAACATTCAGTACTTC. Protein: CASSQGGTVVGNIQYF.

The rearrangement links TRBV15 to TRBJ2-7, with a tentative D call TRBD1 (7 bases). V lost 5 bases and J 3 bases, leaving 11 bases between the germline ends. Germline assignment: CDR1 LNHNV and CDR2 YYDKDF (reference sequence). CDR3 size: 13 residues. The CDR3 sequence: CATSGGTDYEQYF. The CDR3 nucleotides are TGTGCCACCAGCGGAGGGACAGACTACGAGCAGTACTTC. Full variable domain (outside the CDR3, taken from reference TRBV15 and TRBJ2-7): DAMVIQNPRYQVTQFGKPVTLSCSQTLNHNVMYWYQQKSSQAPKLLFHYYDKDFNNEADTPDNFQSRRPNTSFCFLDIRSPGLGDTAMYLCATSGGTDYEQYFGPGTRLTVT.

The rearrangement uses TRBV7-3 and TRBJ2-3, with a tentative D call TRBD1 (7 bases). Trimming removed 5 bases at V and 4 bases at J, with 16 bases between. Germline values: CDR1 SGHTA, CDR2 FQGTGA. The CDR3 totals 15 residues. The CDR3 sequence: CASSAGGTEADTQYF. In DNA, the CDR3 is TGTGCCAGCAGCGCCGGAGGGACAGAGGCAGATACGCAGTATTTT. Full variable domain (outside the CDR3, taken from reference TRBV7-3 and TRBJ2-3): GAGVSQTPSNKVTEKGKYVELRCDPISGHTALYWYRQSLGQGPEFLIYFQGTGAADDSGLPNDRFFAVRPEGSVSTLKIQRTERGDSAVYLCASSAGGTEADTQYFGPGTRLTVL.

V is TRBV27 and J is TRBJ2-6, with no clear D. Trimming stripped 8 bases from V and 0 bases from J, with 11 bases between. The CDR3 extends over 15 amino acids. CDR1 and CDR2 (germline): MNHEY, SMNVEV (reference sequence). CDR3 DNA: TGTGCCAGCGGAAATCCAGGCTCTGGGGCCAACGTCCTGACTTTC. Translating it yields CASGNPGSGANVLTF.

The rearrangement links TRBV28 to TRBJ1-5, with D perhaps TRBD1 (6 bases). The germline gives CDR1 MDHEN, CDR2 SYDVKM. Trimming left V 6 bases short and J 3 bases short, with 15 bases between. CDR3 length equals 15 residues. CDR3: CASSLQGRINQPQHF. CDR3 nucleotides: TGTGCCAGCAGCTTGCAGGGGAGAATCAATCAGCCCCAGCATTTT.

This CDR3 reads CASSTQGSNTEAFF. The CDR3 DNA reads as TGTGCCAGCTCGACCCAGGGGTCTAACACTGAAGCTTTCTTT. V is TRBV18 and J is TRBJ1-1, with D maybe TRBD1 (6 bases). Germline lookup yields CDR1 KGHSH and CDR2 LQKENI. CDR3 size: 14 residues. V was shortened by 6 bases and J by 2 bases, with 13 bases between the two germline ends.

The chain links TRBV6-5 to TRBJ1-5; 7 bases align to TRBD1. CDR3 size: 13 residues. J lost 5 bases, V lost 6 bases, and 4 bases had no gene match. Germline CDR1 is MNHEY and CDR2 is SVGAGI. The CDR3 DNA follows: TGTGCCAGCAGCCAAGACAGGGATCAGCCCCAGCATTTT. Its translation is CASSQDRDQPQHF.

V usage is TRBV5-1 and J usage is TRBJ1-5; D is possibly TRBD1 (5 bases). Trimming shortened V by 5 bases and J by 3 bases, and 15 bases separated the two germline ends. The germline V gene has CDR1 SGHRS and CDR2 YFSETQ. This CDR3 spans 15 amino acids. The CDR3 region is CASREGMWNNQPQHF. The CDR3, as DNA: TGCGCCAGCAGGGAGGGGATGTGGAACAATCAGCCCCAGCATTTT. The full variable domain, with the rest looked up from reference TRBV5-1 and TRBJ1-5, is KAGVTQTPRYLIKTRGQQVTLSCSPISGHRSVSWYQQTPGQGLQFLFEYFSETQRNKGNFPGRFSGRQFSNSRSEMNVSTLELGDSALYLCASREGMWNNQPQHFGDGTRLSIL.

The chain couples TRBV4-2 to TRBJ1-4; no clear D. The CDR3 runs 17 residues. With 1 base removed from V and 7 bases from J, the gap between germline ends came to 19 bases. The germline V gene encodes CDR1 LGHNA and CDR2 YNFKEQ. The CDR3 is CASSQVILTLPGEKLFF. The DNA of the CDR3 is TGTGCCAGCAGCCAAGTTATACTTACCTTGCCCGGTGAAAAACTGTTTTTT.

Only one count was recorded for this clone. The chain uses TRBV29-1 and TRBJ2-7, with D possibly being TRBD2 (7 bases). The germline CDR1 and CDR2 sequences are SQVTM and ANQGSEA. The V gene lost 6 bases and the J gene lost 1 base, with 19 bases spanning the gap. This CDR3 has 15 residues. CDR3 DNA: TGCAGCGTGGACAGAAGCGGGACGCTATCCTACGAGCAGTACTTC. It encodes CSVDRSGTLSYEQYF.

V is TRBV18 and J is TRBJ2-7, with D possibly TRBD2 on 6 matching bases. The CDR3 totals 15 residues. Deletions cut 0 bases from V and 3 bases from J, with 12 bases between. From germline, CDR1 is KGHSH and CDR2 LQKENI. CDR3 DNA: TGTGCCAGCTCACCACCGGGCCGGGAGCGCTACGAGCAGTACTTC. Translation: CASSPPGRERYEQYF.

J is TRBJ2-5 and V is TRBV24-1; no definite D call. The V end was cut by 3 bases, the J end by 6 bases, with 7 bases between. The germline V gene has CDR1 KGHDR and CDR2 SFDVKD. The CDR3 totals 12 residues. The CDR3 coding sequence is TGTGCCACCAGTGATAGCCTGAAGACCCAGTACTTC. This sequence encodes CATSDSLKTQYF.

The V and J genes are TRBV11-1 and TRBJ2-7; tentative D call: TRBD2 (6 bases). The CDR3 covers 15 residues. V was pared by 3 bases and J by 2 bases, with 14 bases between. The V gene's germline CDR1 is SGHAT and CDR2 FQDESV (reference sequence). The CDR3: CASSLETGETYEQYF. In DNA, the CDR3 is TGTGCCAGCAGCTTGGAGACGGGGGAAACCTACGAGCAGTACTTC.

The rearrangement uses TRBV28 and TRBJ2-1, with 7 bases matching TRBD2. The CDR3 is 17 amino acids. Germline CDR1 and CDR2: MDHEN and SYDVKM. Losses at the gene ends were 7 bases for V and 0 bases for J; bases not matched to a gene: 12. CDR3 in DNA: TGTGCCAGCACCCTGCCGGGACTAACGAGCTCCTACAATGAGCAGTTCTTC. It translates to CASTLPGLTSSYNEQFF.

The chain has TRBV2 and TRBJ2-3, with 10 bases matching TRBD1. V shed 10 bases, J shed 5 bases, and the junction held 9 bases outside the gene matches. The CDR3 has 14 residues. CDR1 is SNHLY, CDR2 FYNNEI, per germline. CDR3 coding DNA: TGTGCCATCACAGACAGGGGGCCTGAAGATACGCAGTATTTT. Its translation is CAITDRGPEDTQYF.